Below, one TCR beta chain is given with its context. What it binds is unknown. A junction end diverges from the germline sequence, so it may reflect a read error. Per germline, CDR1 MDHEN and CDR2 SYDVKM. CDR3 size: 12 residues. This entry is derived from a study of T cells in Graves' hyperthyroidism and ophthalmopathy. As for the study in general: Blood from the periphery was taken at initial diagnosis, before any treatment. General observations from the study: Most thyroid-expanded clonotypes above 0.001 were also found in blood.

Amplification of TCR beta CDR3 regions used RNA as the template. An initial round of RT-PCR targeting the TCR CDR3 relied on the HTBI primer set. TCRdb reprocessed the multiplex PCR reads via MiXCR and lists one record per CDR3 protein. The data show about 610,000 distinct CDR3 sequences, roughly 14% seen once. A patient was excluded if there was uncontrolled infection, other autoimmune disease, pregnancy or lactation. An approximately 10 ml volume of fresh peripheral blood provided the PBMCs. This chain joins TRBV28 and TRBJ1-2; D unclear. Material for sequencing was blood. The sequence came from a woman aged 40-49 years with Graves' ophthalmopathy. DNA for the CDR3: TGTGCCAGCAGTTCGCTCAACTATGGCCACACCTTC. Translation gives CASSSLNYGHTF.